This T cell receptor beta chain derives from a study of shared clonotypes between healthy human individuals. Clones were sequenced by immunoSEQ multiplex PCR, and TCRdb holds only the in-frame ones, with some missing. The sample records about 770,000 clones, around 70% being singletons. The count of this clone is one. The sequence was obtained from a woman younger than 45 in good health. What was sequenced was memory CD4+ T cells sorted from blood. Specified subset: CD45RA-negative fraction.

The CDR3 DNA reads as TGTGCCAGCAGCTTAGGGAAACTAGTCGATGAGCAGTTCTTC. Encoded protein: CASSLGKLVDEQFF. V usage is TRBV7-9 and J usage is TRBJ2-1, with D maybe TRBD2 (5 bases). The CDR3 totals 14 residues. V was trimmed by 1 base and J by 8 bases, leaving 12 bases between them. Germline CDR1 SEHNR, CDR2 FQNEAQ (reference sequence).